Listed here is a single T cell receptor beta chain. The source of the sample is a study of blood T cell repertoires in COVID-19. Whole-study context: The United States, Italy and Spain were the sources of the acute and convalescent COVID-19 samples. Sources were T cells, B-cell-depleted T cells, or PBMCs; the material itself was cDNA or gDNA.

V was pared by 6 bases and J by 1 base, with 16 bases between. Germline CDR1 SGHTA, CDR2 FQGNSA. The CDR3 loop spans 15 amino acids. Original data processing: Researchers report that nucleated cell counts were estimated from reference gene primer amplification. The table came from immunoSEQ multiplex PCR; TCRdb's copy has only in-frame clones and leaves some out. V, J and clone size derive from that table, while D and trimming were established from the DNA sequence. The sample records 61,000 or so clones, 70% to 90% being singletons. J is TRBJ2-7 and V is TRBV7-2; tentative D call: TRBD2 (6 bases). The sequence derives from a woman aged 80 or older with active COVID-19. The sequenced sample consisted of peripheral blood. The CDR3 nucleotides are TGTGCCAGCAGTTGGGACTGGCAGGGATCCTACGAGCAGTACTTC. It is translated as CASSWDWQGSYEQYF.